Listed below are T cell receptor beta chains from one sample, sequenced in a study of cytomegalovirus exposure and HLA in healthy donors. Data came from immunoSEQ multiplex PCR; TCRdb stores just in-frame clones and leaves some out. The repertoire holds about 190,000 clones, with roughly 80% as singletons. Sequencing used PBMCs. These receptors were collected from a woman under 40 in good health and CMV-seropositive. CDR3s include the opening cysteine and the closing phenylalanine or tryptophan. The D gene is left open where the match is weak. The size of a clone is reported for some rows only, either as once, few or many, or as a class for expanded clones.

clone_size | d_call | j_call | v_call | cdr3_aa | cdr3_nt
- | - | TRBJ2-6 | TRBV2 | CASSLRNSGANVLTF | TGTGCCAGCAGCTTGAGAAACTCTGGGGCCAACGTCCTGACTTTC
- | - | TRBJ2-5 | TRBV20-1 | CSAPPGETQYF | TGCAGTGCTCCCCCGGGGGAGACCCAGTACTTC
- | - | TRBJ1-2 | TRBV28 | CASLLTTPSKGYTF | TGTGCCAGCCTGCTGACAACTCCCTCTAAGGGCTACACCTTC
- | TRBD2 | TRBJ2-3 | TRBV7-8 | CASSLDRLAGSTSTDTQYF | TGTGCCAGCAGCTTAGATCGGCTAGCGGGGTCTACTAGCACAGATACGCAGTATTTT
- | TRBD2 | TRBJ2-7 | TRBV19 | CASSISSGVIYEQYF | TGTGCCAGTAGTATCTCCAGCGGGGTGATCTACGAGCAGTACTTC
- | - | TRBJ2-7 | TRBV11-3 | CASSLGPLHEQYF | TGTGCCAGCAGCTTAGGACCACTACACGAGCAGTACTTC
- | - | TRBJ2-5 | TRBV6-1 | CASSENWGPQETQYF | TGTGCCAGCAGTGAAAATTGGGGGCCTCAAGAGACCCAGTACTTC
- | TRBD1 | TRBJ1-3 | TRBV7-9 | CAGRPRDSGNTIYF | TGTGCCGGCAGACCCCGGGACAGTGGAAACACCATATATTTT
once | - | TRBJ2-1 | TRBV5-1 | CASSLGLEGSYNEQFF | TGCGCCAGCAGCTTGGGTTTGGAGGGGTCCTACAATGAGCAGTTCTTC
- | - | TRBJ2-7 | TRBV19 | CASSIGYGFYEQYF | TGTGCCAGTAGTATAGGGTACGGGTTCTACGAGCAGTACTTC
few | - | TRBJ1-1 | TRBV6-5 | CASSPAGEGAFF | TGTGCCAGCAGCCCCGCGGGTGAAGGAGCTTTCTTT
- | TRBD2 | TRBJ2-5 | TRBV28 | CAWGGLSKETQYF | TGTGCCTGGGGGGGTTTGTCTAAAGAGACCCAGTACTTC
- | TRBD2 | TRBJ2-1 | TRBV28 | CASSTTFADGTSGNNEQFF | TGTGCCAGCAGCACTACGTTCGCAGACGGGACTAGCGGCAACAATGAGCAGTTCTTC
- | - | TRBJ2-1 | TRBV7-6 | CASSLASVGEQFF | TGTGCCAGCAGCTTAGCTTCCGTGGGCGAGCAGTTCTTC
- | TRBD2 | TRBJ2-1 | TRBV18 | CASSPPAGVYNEQFF | TGTGCCAGCTCACCACCAGCGGGAGTGTACAATGAGCAGTTCTTC
- | TRBD1 | TRBJ2-7 | TRBV29-1 | CSASTGGSYEQYF | TGCAGCGCCTCGACAGGGGGCTCCTACGAGCAGTACTTC
once | TRBD1 | TRBJ1-5 | TRBV28 | CASSPQGASNQPQHF | TGTGCCAGCAGCCCCCAGGGGGCCAGCAATCAGCCCCAGCATTTT
- | - | TRBJ2-2 | TRBV28 | CASSFGGTGELFF | TGTGCCAGCAGTTTCGGGGGAACCGGGGAGCTGTTTTTT
- | TRBD1 | TRBJ1-5 | TRBV5-1 | CASSHTGADQPQHF | TGCGCCAGCAGCCACACAGGGGCGGATCAGCCCCAGCATTTT
- | - | TRBJ2-1 | TRBV15 | CATSRDRRYNEQFF | TGTGCCACCAGCAGAGATCGGAGATACAATGAGCAGTTCTTC
few | - | TRBJ2-1 | TRBV27 | CASSLGLPEQFF | TGTGCCAGCAGTTTAGGACTCCCGGAGCAGTTCTTC
- | TRBD2 | TRBJ2-3 | TRBV11-1 | CASSRGPGGSGDTQYF | TGTGCCAGCAGCCGAGGACCCGGGGGGTCCGGCGATACGCAGTATTTT
- | TRBD1 | TRBJ2-2 | TRBV28 | CASSFHPGQADRTGELFF | TGTGCCAGCAGTTTCCACCCGGGACAGGCTGACCGGACCGGGGAGCTGTTTTTT
few | - | TRBJ1-5 | TRBV27 | CASSYSLNQPQHF | TGTGCCAGCAGTTACAGCCTCAATCAGCCCCAGCATTTT
- | TRBD1 | TRBJ1-4 | TRBV6-5 | CASRSSTGSNEKLFF | TGTGCCAGCAGATCATCGACAGGGAGTAATGAAAAACTGTTTTTT
once | - | TRBJ1-1 | TRBV28 | CASSITGIDTEAFF | TGTGCCAGCAGTATTACAGGGATCGACACTGAAGCTTTCTTT